The clone carrying this T cell receptor beta chain turned up a few times. Between the trimmed V and J ends, which lost 9 bases and 2 bases, there was a span of 14 bases. The length of the CDR3 is 13 residues. Looked up from germline, CDR1 is MNHEY and CDR2 is SMNVEV (reference sequence). Source study methods: For nucleated cells, counts were estimated from reference gene primer amplification. Clones were read by immunoSEQ multiplex PCR, and TCRdb kept only the in-frame ones, dropping some. That table furnishes V, J and clone size, whereas the DNA furnished D and trimming. This sample has 150,000 or so clones, with about 80% found just once. The entry originates in a study of blood T cell repertoires in COVID-19. Turning to the study itself: T cells, B-cell-depleted T cells, or PBMCs supplied cDNA or gDNA.

This chain uses TRBV27 with TRBJ2-7, with D perhaps matching TRBD1 (6 bases). The specimen was peripheral blood. The origin of this receptor is a woman aged 60-75 years with acute or convalescent COVID-19. CDR3 in DNA: TGTGCCAGTTTCGACAGGTACACCTACGAGCAGTACTTC. Its protein is CASFDRYTYEQYF.